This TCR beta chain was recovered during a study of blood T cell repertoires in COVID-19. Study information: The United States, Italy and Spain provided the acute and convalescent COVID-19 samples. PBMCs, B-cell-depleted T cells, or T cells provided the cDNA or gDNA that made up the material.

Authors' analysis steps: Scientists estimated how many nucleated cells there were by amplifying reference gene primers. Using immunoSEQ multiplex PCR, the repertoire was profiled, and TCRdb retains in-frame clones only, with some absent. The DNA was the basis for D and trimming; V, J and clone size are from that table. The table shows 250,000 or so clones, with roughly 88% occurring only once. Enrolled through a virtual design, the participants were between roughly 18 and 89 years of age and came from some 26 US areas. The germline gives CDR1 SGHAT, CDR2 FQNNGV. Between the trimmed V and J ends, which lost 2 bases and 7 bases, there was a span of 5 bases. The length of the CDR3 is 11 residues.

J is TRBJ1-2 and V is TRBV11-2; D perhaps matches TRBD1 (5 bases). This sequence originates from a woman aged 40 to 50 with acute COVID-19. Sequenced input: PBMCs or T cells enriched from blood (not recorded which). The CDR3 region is CASSLRGGYTF. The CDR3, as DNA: TGTGCCAGCAGCTTAAGGGGTGGCTACACCTTC. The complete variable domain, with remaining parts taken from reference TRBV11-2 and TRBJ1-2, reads EAGVAQSPRYKIIEKRQSVAFWCNPISGHATLYWYQQILGQGPKLLIQFQNNGVVDDSQLPKDRFSAERLKGVDSTLKIQPAKLEDSAVYLCASSLRGGYTFGSGTRLTVV.